This T cell receptor (beta chain) stems from a study of shared clonotypes between healthy human individuals. The study, taken as a whole, reports: When compared with the clonotypes that were shared by all four sorted-subset donors, the non-shared clonotypes turned out to have lower generation probabilities.

Generated by immunoSEQ multiplex PCR, the TCRdb table keeps only in-frame clones and is missing some. The top ten clones hold more than 1.5% of a sample with about 2.1 million clones, 85% to 95% of them seen once. The CDR3 is made up of 13 amino acids. In germline, CDR1 is SEHNR, CDR2 FQNEAQ (reference sequence). V lost 5 bases, J lost 7 bases, and 14 bases lay in between. Turning to this clone: Its antigen remains unknown.

Naive CD8 cells lacked CD45RO, underwent positive selection for CCR7 and left out terminally differentiated effector memory CD45RA+ cells. The receptor comes from a man aged 18 to 29 in good health. Some clones in this sample may be carry-over from other donors' samples. This chain connects TRBV7-9 to TRBJ2-5; D possibly corresponds to TRBD2 (5 bases). Sequenced material: naive CD8+ T cells from PBMCs. CDR3 amino acids: CASSVPGRGTQYF. In nucleotides, the CDR3 is TGTGCCAGCAGCGTACCGGGAAGAGGGACCCAGTACTTC.